This TCR beta chain was profiled in a study of response to subunit inactivated influenza vaccine. As to this clonotype: What it binds is unknown.

Points from the study as a whole: After each seasonal influenza vaccination, few new T cells are recruited, the authors suggested.

One entry per CDR3 protein, called by TCRdb with MiXCR from the RT-PCR reads. The repertoire holds roughly 650,000 distinct CDR3 sequences, with 15% to 19% as singletons. Germline CDR1 and CDR2: SGHRS and YFSETQ. This CDR3 comprises 16 residues. Trimming cost V 5 bases and J 5 bases, with 23 bases left between them. The origin of this receptor is a man between 45 and 60 years old who received an inactivated influenza vaccine. The chain couples TRBV5-1 to TRBJ2-7; a possible D gene is TRBD1 (6 bases). The material was PBMCs from blood, obtained 11 to 12 days after vaccination. CDR3 protein: CASSPDGAGVFNEQYF. The CDR3 nucleotides read TGCGCCAGCAGTCCGGATGGGGCAGGGGTCTTCAACGAGCAGTACTTC.